This paragraph covers one T cell receptor (beta chain) sequence. This clone's antigen is unknown. No base quality values were provided; no much bigger clone lies one nucleotide off. TCRbeta CDR3 regions were amplified from genomic DNA by means of the immunoSEQ Assay, a bias-controlled multiplex PCR. In the authors' own workflow: The number of nucleated cells in each sample was estimated from the amplification of reference gene primers within the assay. Sequence reads were collapsed and filtered to measure the absolute abundance of every unique TCRbeta CDR3 rearrangement. For each sample, productive Simpson clonality was calculated by taking the square root of Simpson's diversity index across productive rearrangements. The immuneACCESS repertoire file appears here via TCRdb, limited to in-frame rearrangements. These files lack a portion of the clones; in checked studies, under half of the deficit traces to unresolved V genes, and the cause of the others is not known. That table is the source of V, J and clone size, and D and trimming were worked out from the DNA. Present in this sample are approximately 70,000 clones, about nine tenths of which were seen just once. The top ten hold about 5.1% of the sample.

These data belong to a study of blood T cell repertoires in COVID-19 (dated by TCRdb to 2020 to 2021). Notes on the research overall: Collaborator samples came from the United States, Italy and Spain and covered acute and convalescent phases of COVID-19. The material from the prospective study consisted of cDNA or gDNA derived from T cells, B-cell-depleted T cells, or PBMCs. Deeply sampled blood TCRbeta repertoires from subjects exposed to, actively infected with, or recovered from COVID-19 were included in the dataset. The repertoires were released in a freely available public database intended as a resource for research on the immune response to SARS-CoV-2. The samples were drawn from the first 160 participants of the ongoing ImmuneRACE study and from about 1,200 subjects provided by 6 global collaborators. A de-identified subject ID, COVID-19 status, age in years and sex were almost always included in the sample metadata. Where available, HLA class I and class II types were obtained from metadata supplied by the sample provider rather than from assay-based typing.

The collaborating institutions used their own protocols to collect whole blood in K2EDTA tubes. For TCRbeta analysis, collaborators shipped samples in one of three forms: frozen whole blood, isolated PBMCs, or DNA extracted from either of those sample types. The paper as a whole reports these results and caveats: The amount of clinical and demographic metadata varied by source and participant and was provided uncurated.

This sequence originates from a woman under 30 with acute or convalescent COVID-19. Sequenced: peripheral blood.

The CDR3: CASSSQGAGGSPLHF. Read as DNA, the sequence is TGTGCCAGCAGTTCACAGGGGGCCGGTGGTTCACCCCTCCACTTT. The V gene is TRBV28 and the J gene is TRBJ1-6, and 9 bases in between align with TRBD1. Germline trimming: 4 bases from V, 9 bases from J; junction bases outside gene matches: 7. Reading the germline V gene gives CDR1 MDHEN and CDR2 SYDVKM. From its cysteine to its phenylalanine, the CDR3 spans 15 amino acids. The read is trimmed to its CDR3 DNA, 45 bases read in frame from base 1.